The present T cell receptor beta chain was sequenced within a study of PD-1 blockade in classical Hodgkin lymphoma. Concerning this clone itself: Its antigen is undetermined.

The time point here: newly diagnosed, previously untreated cHL patient sample. The study purified CD4+ T cells from thawed PBMCs using magnetic negative selection. Acting as the comparison were PBMCs from newly diagnosed, untreated classical Hodgkin lymphoma. Method: immunoSEQ multiplex PCR; TCRdb's copy keeps in-frame clones and lacks some. This sample carries 25,000 to 30,000 clones, around 90% of them seen once, and the ten largest clones take around 0.33%. The germline CDR1 and CDR2 sequences are LNHNV and YYDKDF (reference sequence). V lost 1 base, J lost 0 bases, and 7 bases lay in between. The CDR3 covers 15 residues. Study conclusions and caveats: Factors driving the repertoire differences, possibly disease activity or prior therapy, remain undefined. Baseline TCR diversity was reportedly lower in newly diagnosed patients than in healthy donors. It was reported as lower still in relapsed/refractory patients.

Specimen: CD4+ T cells from blood. The TCR was taken from a human donor with classical Hodgkin lymphoma. The V call is TRBV15, the J call TRBJ1-3; D not resolved. CDR3 nucleotide sequence: TGTGCCACCAGCAGAGCCATGAACTCTGGAAACACCATATATTTT. Its translation is CATSRAMNSGNTIYF.